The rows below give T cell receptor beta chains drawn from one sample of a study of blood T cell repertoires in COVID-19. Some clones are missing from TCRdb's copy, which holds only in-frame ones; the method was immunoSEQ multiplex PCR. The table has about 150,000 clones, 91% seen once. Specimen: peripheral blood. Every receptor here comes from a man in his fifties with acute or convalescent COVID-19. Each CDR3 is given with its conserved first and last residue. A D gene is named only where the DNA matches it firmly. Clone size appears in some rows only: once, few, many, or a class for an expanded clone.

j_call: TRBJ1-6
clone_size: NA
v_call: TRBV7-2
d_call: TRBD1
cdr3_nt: TGTGCCAGCAGCTTTTCCGGACAGGGGATCTCACCCCTCCACTTT
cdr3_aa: CASSFSGQGISPLHF

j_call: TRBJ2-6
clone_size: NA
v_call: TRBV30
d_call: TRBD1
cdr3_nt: TGTGCCTGGACACAGGGGACTGGGGCCAACGTCCTGACTTTC
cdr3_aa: CAWTQGTGANVLTF

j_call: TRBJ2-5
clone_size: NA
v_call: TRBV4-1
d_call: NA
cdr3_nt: TGCGCCAGCAGCCAAGGACAACCGGGGGAGACCCAGTACTTC
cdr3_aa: CASSQGQPGETQYF

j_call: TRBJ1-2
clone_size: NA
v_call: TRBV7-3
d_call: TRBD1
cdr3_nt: TGTGCCAGCAGCCCTACAGGGGGCTATGGCTACACCTTC
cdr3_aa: CASSPTGGYGYTF

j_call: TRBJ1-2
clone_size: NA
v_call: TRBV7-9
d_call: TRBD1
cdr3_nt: TGTGCCAGCAGCCCCTCAACGGGACAGGGTAACTATGGCTACACCTTC
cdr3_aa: CASSPSTGQGNYGYTF

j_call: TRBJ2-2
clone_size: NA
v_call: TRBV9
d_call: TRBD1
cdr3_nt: TGTGCCAGCACCTCACGAGGGACAGGGGACACCGGGGAGCTGTTTTTT
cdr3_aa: CASTSRGTGDTGELFF

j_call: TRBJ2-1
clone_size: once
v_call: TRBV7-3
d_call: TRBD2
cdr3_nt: TGTGCCAGCAGCTTGGGCGGGGGGCAGACCTCCAATGAGCAGTTCTTC
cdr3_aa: CASSLGGGQTSNEQFF

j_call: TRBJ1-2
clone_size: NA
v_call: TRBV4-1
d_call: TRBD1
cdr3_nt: TGCGCCAGCAGCCAAGGAGGGGGCAGGGGGAATGGCTACACCTTC
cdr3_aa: CASSQGGGRGNGYTF

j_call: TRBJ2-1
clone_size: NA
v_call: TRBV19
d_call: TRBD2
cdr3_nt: TGTGCCAGTAGTGTTCAAAGCGGGGGGGGTCAGGGTGAGCAGTTCTTC
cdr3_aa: CASSVQSGGGQGEQFF

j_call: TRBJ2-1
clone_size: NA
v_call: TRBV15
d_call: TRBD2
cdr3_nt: TGTGCCACCAGCAGAGCTCAAAGTGTTCCCGGGACTAGCGGGTCGGGGAATGAGCAGTTCTTC
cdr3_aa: CATSRAQSVPGTSGSGNEQFF

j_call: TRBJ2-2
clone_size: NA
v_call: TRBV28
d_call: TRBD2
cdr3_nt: TGTGCCAGCATATTAGCGGGAGGTGGCACCGGGGAGCTGTTTTTT
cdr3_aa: CASILAGGGTGELFF

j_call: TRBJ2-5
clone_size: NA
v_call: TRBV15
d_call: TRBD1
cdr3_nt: TGTGCCACCAGCGGTGACAGGGGAGAGACCCAGTACTTC
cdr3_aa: CATSGDRGETQYF

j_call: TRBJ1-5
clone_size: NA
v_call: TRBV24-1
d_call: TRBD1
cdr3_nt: TGTGCCACCAGTGATAAACAGGGGTATCAGCCCCAGCATTTT
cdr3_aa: CATSDKQGYQPQHF

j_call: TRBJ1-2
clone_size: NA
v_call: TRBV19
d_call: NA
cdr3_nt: TGTGCCAGTAGTCCTACAGGGAGCTATGACAGCTACACCTTC
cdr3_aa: CASSPTGSYDSYTF

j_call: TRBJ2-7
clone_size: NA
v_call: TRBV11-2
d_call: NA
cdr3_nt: TGTGCCAGCAGCTCGGGCAGCGGTTACTACGAGCAGTACTTC
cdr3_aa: CASSSGSGYYEQYF

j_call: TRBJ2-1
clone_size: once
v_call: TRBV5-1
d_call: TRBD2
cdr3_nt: TGCGCCAGCAGCCGGACTAGCGGAAACAATGAGCAGTTCTTC
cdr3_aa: CASSRTSGNNEQFF

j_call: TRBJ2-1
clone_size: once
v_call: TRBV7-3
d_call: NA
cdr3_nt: TGTGCCAGCAGCTTGCCTGGTAGCTCCTACAATGAGCAGTTCTTC
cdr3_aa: CASSLPGSSYNEQFF

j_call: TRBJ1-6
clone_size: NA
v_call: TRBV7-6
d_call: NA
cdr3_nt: TGTGCCAGCAGCTTGGCCCCGGGGAGGAGCTCCTATAATTCACCCCTCCACTTT
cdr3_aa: CASSLAPGRSSYNSPLHF

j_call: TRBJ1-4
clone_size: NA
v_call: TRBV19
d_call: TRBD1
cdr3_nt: TGTGCCAGTAGTATTCGATCTCGACAGGGGGCAGGGAGTCGGAATGAAAAACTGTTTTTT
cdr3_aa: CASSIRSRQGAGSRNEKLFF

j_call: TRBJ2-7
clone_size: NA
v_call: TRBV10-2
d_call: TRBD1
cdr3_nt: TGCGCCAGCAGTGAGAGGGGGACAGGGCTCTACGAGCAGTACTTC
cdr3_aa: CASSERGTGLYEQYF

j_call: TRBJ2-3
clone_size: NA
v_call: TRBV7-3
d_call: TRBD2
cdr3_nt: TGTGCCAGCAGTGCGGGGGGGCGGAAGGATACGCAGTATTTT
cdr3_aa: CASSAGGRKDTQYF

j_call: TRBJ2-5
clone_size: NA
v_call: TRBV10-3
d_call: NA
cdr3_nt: TGTGCCATCAGTGACCGGGGTGAGACCCAGTACTTC
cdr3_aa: CAISDRGETQYF

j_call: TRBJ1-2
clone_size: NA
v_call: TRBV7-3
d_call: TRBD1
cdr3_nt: TGTGCCAGCAGCTTAACCCCAGGGGGCGGGTATGGCTACACCTTC
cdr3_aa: CASSLTPGGGYGYTF

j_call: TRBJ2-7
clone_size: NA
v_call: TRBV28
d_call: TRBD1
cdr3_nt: TGTGCCAGCAGTTTAAGCCCGGGACAGGGTTCTAAGCAGTACTTC
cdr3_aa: CASSLSPGQGSKQYF

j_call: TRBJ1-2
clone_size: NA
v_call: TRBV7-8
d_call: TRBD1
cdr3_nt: TGTGCCAGCAGCTTAGCACGAGACAGGGGCTATGGCTACACCTTC
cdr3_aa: CASSLARDRGYGYTF

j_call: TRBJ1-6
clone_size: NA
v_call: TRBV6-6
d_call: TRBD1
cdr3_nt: TGTGCCAGCAGCGGGGGGACAGGGCGTGGGTCCCTCCACTTT
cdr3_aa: CASSGGTGRGSLHF

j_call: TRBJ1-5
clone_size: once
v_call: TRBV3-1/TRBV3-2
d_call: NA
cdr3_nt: TGTGCCAGCAGCCAAAACCCCAGGGCAGGTCATCAGCCCCAGCATTTT
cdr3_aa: CASSQNPRAGHQPQHF

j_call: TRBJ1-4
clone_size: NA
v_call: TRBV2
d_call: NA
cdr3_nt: TGTGCCAGCAGTGAGTCGGTGAATGAAAAACTGTTTTTT
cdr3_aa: CASSESVNEKLFF

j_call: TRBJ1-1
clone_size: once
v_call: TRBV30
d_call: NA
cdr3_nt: TGTGCCTGGAGTGCGACGGGCACTGAAGCTTTCTTT
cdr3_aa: CAWSATGTEAFF

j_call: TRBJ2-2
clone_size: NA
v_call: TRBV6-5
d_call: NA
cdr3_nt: TGTGCCAGCAGACGACTTGCCACCGGGGAGCTGTTTTTT
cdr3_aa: CASRRLATGELFF

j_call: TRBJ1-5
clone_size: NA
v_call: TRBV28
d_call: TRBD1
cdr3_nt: TGTGCCAGCAGATCCATGGACAGGCGACGCAATCAGCCCCAGCATTTT
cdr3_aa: CASRSMDRRRNQPQHF

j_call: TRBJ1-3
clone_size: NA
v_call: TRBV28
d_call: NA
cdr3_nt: TGTGCCAGCAATGTTGGGGGGGCATCTGGAAACACCATATATTTT
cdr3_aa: CASNVGGASGNTIYF

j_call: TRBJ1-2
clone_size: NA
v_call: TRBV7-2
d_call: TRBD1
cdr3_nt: TGTGCCAGCAGCTCCTCGACAGGGGAGGTTGGCTACACCTTC
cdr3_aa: CASSSSTGEVGYTF

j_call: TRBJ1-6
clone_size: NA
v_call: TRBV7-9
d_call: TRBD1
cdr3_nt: TGTGCCAGCAGCTTAGGGACAGGTATGACGGCACCCCTCCACTTT
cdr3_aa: CASSLGTGMTAPLHF

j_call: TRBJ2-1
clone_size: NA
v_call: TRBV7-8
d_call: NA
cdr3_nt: TGTGCCAGCAGCTTAGTTAAGGAGTACAATGAGCAGTTCTTC
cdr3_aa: CASSLVKEYNEQFF

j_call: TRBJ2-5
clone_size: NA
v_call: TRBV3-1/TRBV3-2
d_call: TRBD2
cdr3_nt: TGTGCCAGCAGCCAGGCGGGAGGTGTGGAGACCCAGTACTTC
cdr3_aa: CASSQAGGVETQYF

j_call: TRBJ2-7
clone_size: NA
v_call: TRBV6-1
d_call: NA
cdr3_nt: TGTGCCAGCAGTGAAGTGGCGGGACCCACCTACGAGCAGTACTTC
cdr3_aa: CASSEVAGPTYEQYF

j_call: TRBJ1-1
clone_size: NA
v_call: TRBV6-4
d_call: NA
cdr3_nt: TGTGCCAGCAAACCGGGACACACAAACACTGAAGCTTTCTTT
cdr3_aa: CASKPGHTNTEAFF

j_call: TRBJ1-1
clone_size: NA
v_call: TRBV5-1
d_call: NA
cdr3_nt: TGCGCCAGCAGCCTCCGGGTAGACGGTACTGAAGCTTTCTTT
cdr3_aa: CASSLRVDGTEAFF